The 30 T cell receptor beta chains below come from one sample, sequenced in a study of memory CD4+ T cells and cytomegalovirus serostatus. The sort gate was single viable CD3+CD4+CD8-CD45RO+ cells for memory CD4+ T cells. Generated by immunoSEQ multiplex PCR, the TCRdb table keeps only in-frame clones and is missing some. The table shows 35,000 to 55,000 clones, with 75% to 85% occurring only once. The sequenced sample was memory CD4+ T cells from blood. The receptors originated from an adult in good health and CMV-seronegative.

In DNA form, the CDR3 reads TGTGCCAGCACGATGGGACAAGGGGAGCAGTTCTTC. Amino acid sequence: CASTMGQGEQFF. The chain joins TRBV18 to TRBJ2-1; weak D call: TRBD1 (6 bases). Trimming shortened V by 8 bases and J by 10 bases, and 15 bases separated the two germline ends. CDR1 KGHSH and CDR2 LQKENI come from the germline V gene. This CDR3 has 12 amino acids.

The chain has TRBV10-2 and TRBJ2-5; D not certain. The V gene lost 6 bases and the J gene lost 5 bases, with 19 bases spanning the gap. The germline V gene has CDR1 WSHSY and CDR2 SAAADI. The CDR3 is 15 residues long. As DNA, the CDR3 is TGCGCCAGCAGCCCAGCCCCAAACCTCGGGGAGACCCAGTACTTC. Amino acid sequence: CASSPAPNLGETQYF.

The chain has TRBV6-5 and TRBJ2-5, with D unclear. The CDR3 runs to 13 residues. The V gene lost 7 bases and the J gene lost 2 bases, with 11 bases spanning the gap. The germline V gene encodes CDR1 MNHEY and CDR2 SVGAGI. CDR3 bases: TGTGCCAGCAAGACTGCTCTGCAAGAGACCCAGTACTTC. This encodes CASKTALQETQYF.

The V and J genes are TRBV15 and TRBJ2-1; D is perhaps TRBD1 (6 bases). The CDR3 has 17 amino acids. Deletions cut 0 bases from V and 3 bases from J, with 15 bases between. Germline V gives CDR1 LNHNV, CDR2 YYDKDF (reference sequence). The CDR3 sequence: CATSREQGIRLYNEQFF. In nucleotides, the CDR3 is TGTGCCACCAGCAGAGAGCAGGGGATTCGACTCTACAATGAGCAGTTCTTC. The full variable domain, its missing parts supplied by reference TRBV15 and TRBJ2-1, is DAMVIQNPRYQVTQFGKPVTLSCSQTLNHNVMYWYQQKSSQAPKLLFHYYDKDFNNEADTPDNFQSRRPNTSFCFLDIRSPGLGDTAMYLCATSREQGIRLYNEQFFGPGTRLTVL.

DNA for the CDR3: TGTGCCAGCAGCCCCTGCGGGCGGGGGGCCCTCACAGATACGCAGTATTTT. This gives the protein CASSPCGRGALTDTQYF. The V and J genes are TRBV21-1 and TRBJ2-3; the table's TRBD2 call for D was not verified on the DNA. TRBV21-1 is designated a pseudogene. The CDR3 contains 17 residues.

The V and J genes are TRBV6-1 and TRBJ2-4; 12 nucleotides match TRBD2. V lost 1 base, J lost 6 bases, and 4 bases stayed unmatched. The CDR3 consists of 16 residues. Germline-derived CDR1 and CDR2 are MNHNS and SASEGT. The CDR3 region has the DNA TGTGCCAGCAGTGAAGTCTCTAGCGGGGGGGTAAACATTCAGTACTTC. Amino acids: CASSEVSSGGVNIQYF.

J is TRBJ2-2 and V is TRBV28; 8 bases line up with TRBD1. The CDR3 runs to 17 residues. Germline CDR1 MDHEN, CDR2 SYDVKM. V shed 5 bases, J shed 0 bases, and the junction held 8 bases outside the gene matches. CDR3 loop: CASSAPGQAANTGELFF. Written as DNA, the CDR3 is TGTGCCAGCAGTGCCCCGGGACAGGCAGCGAACACCGGGGAGCTGTTTTTT.

This clone came up a few times. The rearrangement links TRBV6-1 to TRBJ1-6, with D uncertain. V lost 3 bases and J lost 7, with 7 bases in between. Germline loops: CDR1 MNHNS, CDR2 SASEGT. The CDR3 is 13 residues long. CDR3 DNA sequence: TGTGCCAGCAGTGACTCGAGGAATTCACCCCTCCACTTT. Encoded protein: CASSDSRNSPLHF.

This clone was picked up a small number of times. The chain joins TRBV20-1 to TRBJ1-1; D not resolved. Germline V CDR1 and CDR2: DFQATT, SNEGSKA (reference sequence). The CDR3 spans 11 residues. Trimming removed 1 base at V and 7 bases at J, with 7 bases between. CDR3 sequence: CSARGHHEAFF. CDR3 sequence (DNA): TGCAGTGCTAGAGGCCATCATGAAGCTTTCTTT.

The chain has TRBV18 and TRBJ2-7; 8 nucleotides align to TRBD1. The CDR3 is made up of 13 amino acids. V was clipped by 3 bases and J by 3 bases; unmatched bases: 1. The germline CDR1 and CDR2 sequences are KGHSH and LQKENI. CDR3 protein: CASSPGQVYEQYF. The CDR3 coding sequence is TGTGCCAGCTCACCGGGACAGGTCTACGAGCAGTACTTC. Combining the CDR3 with reference TRBV18 and TRBJ2-7 gives the whole variable domain NAGVMQNPRHLVRRRGQEARLRCSPMKGHSHVYWYRQLPEEGLKFMVYLQKENIIDESGMPKERFSAEFPKEGPSILRIQQVVRGDSAAYFCASSPGQVYEQYFGPGTRLTVT.

The chain uses TRBV7-2 and TRBJ2-7; 8 bases line up with TRBD1. V shed 4 bases, J shed 3 bases, and the junction held 2 bases outside the gene matches. Germline lookup yields CDR1 SGHTA and CDR2 FQGNSA. The CDR3 length is 13 residues. This chain's CDR3 is CASSSDRGYEQYF. DNA of the CDR3: TGTGCCAGCAGCTCAGACAGGGGCTACGAGCAGTACTTC.

V usage is TRBV7-7 and J usage is TRBJ2-1, with 15 bases that match TRBD2. The CDR3 is 17 residues long. Germline lookup yields CDR1 SSHAT and CDR2 FNYEAQ (reference sequence). V shed 5 bases, J shed 9 bases, and the junction held 11 bases outside the gene matches. CDR3 in amino acids: CASSPRTSGGAWFEQFF. The DNA for the CDR3 is TGTGCCAGCAGCCCGCGGACTAGCGGGGGGGCCTGGTTTGAGCAGTTCTTC. Supplemented by reference TRBV7-7 and TRBJ2-1, the full variable domain reads GAGVSQSPRYKVTKRGQDVTLRCDPISSHATLYWYQQALGQGPEFLTYFNYEAQPDKSGLPSDRFSAERPEGSISTLTIQRTEQRDSAMYRCASSPRTSGGAWFEQFFGPGTRLTVL.

This chain joins TRBV7-2 and TRBJ1-1, with a possible D match to TRBD1 (5 bases). Trimming took 3 bases from V and 4 from J, leaving 18 bases between them. Germline lookup yields CDR1 SGHTA and CDR2 FQGNSA. The CDR3 has 16 residues. CDR3 DNA sequence: TGTGCCAGCAGCTTTAAGGCGGGACCGGGGGGCACTGAAGCTTTCTTT. Residues: CASSFKAGPGGTEAFF.

The rearrangement uses TRBV5-1 and TRBJ2-2; D is unresolved. The V gene lost 1 base and the J gene lost 1 base, with 8 bases spanning the gap. Per the germline V gene, CDR1 is SGHRS and CDR2 is YFSETQ. This CDR3 is built from 15 residues. The CDR3 is CASSLMGLNTGELFF. CDR3 coding DNA: TGCGCCAGCAGCTTGATGGGGTTGAACACCGGGGAGCTGTTTTTT.

About this clone itself: Other DNA sequences in this specimen translate into the identical CDR3. The chain links TRBV2 to TRBJ1-3; unclear D gene. The V gene's germline CDR1 is SNHLY and CDR2 FYNNEI. The CDR3 has 13 amino acids. Trimming left V 2 bases short and J 7 bases short, with 9 bases between. The CDR3 reads CASSESRGNTIYF. As DNA, the CDR3 is TGTGCCAGCAGTGAAAGCAGAGGGAACACCATATATTTT.

The chain has TRBV7-2 and TRBJ1-1; 7 bases map to TRBD1. CDR1 SGHTA and CDR2 FQGNSA come from the germline V gene. This CDR3 is built from 14 residues. J lost 3 bases, V lost 2 bases, and 3 bases had no gene match. CDR3 DNA sequence: TGTGCCAGCAGCTTATCGACAGGGTACACTGAAGCTTTCTTT. This sequence encodes CASSLSTGYTEAFF.

The chain employs TRBV6-6 and TRBJ2-4; possible D gene TRBD2, 6 bases. This CDR3 spans 14 amino acids. Germline V gene data show CDR1 as MNHNY and CDR2 as SVGAGI (reference sequence). V was clipped by 8 bases and J by 1 base, with 12 bases between them. The CDR3 spells CASAQTSAKNIQYF. As DNA, the CDR3 is TGTGCCAGCGCCCAAACTAGCGCCAAAAACATTCAGTACTTC.

Within the sample, this clone is medium-sized (0.01 to 0.1%). V gene TRBV6-1 combines with J gene TRBJ1-1, with D maybe TRBD1 (5 bases). The CDR3 is 13 residues long. Germline loops: CDR1 MNHNS, CDR2 SASEGT. V dropped 4 bases and J dropped 8 bases, with 14 bases sitting between them. For the CDR3, the DNA is TGTGCCAGCAGTGCGGTCCAGGGTCCCGAAGCTTTCTTT. It translates to CASSAVQGPEAFF.

The chain recombines TRBV6-1 with TRBJ1-1, with D uncertain. With 4 bases removed from V and 5 bases from J, the gap between germline ends came to 14 bases. Looked up from germline, CDR1 is MNHNS and CDR2 is SASEGT. The CDR3 has 14 amino acids. CDR3 loop: CASSAPFGSTEAFF. DNA of the CDR3: TGTGCCAGCAGTGCCCCTTTTGGGTCGACTGAAGCTTTCTTT.

The genes are TRBV28 and TRBJ2-3; perhaps TRBD2 as D (7 bases). With 4 bases removed from V and 9 bases from J, the gap between germline ends came to 17 bases. This CDR3 has 14 amino acids. Germline V gene data show CDR1 as MDHEN and CDR2 as SYDVKM. This CDR3 is CASSSPGGRKTQYF. In DNA, the CDR3 is TGTGCCAGCAGTTCTCCGGGGGGCCGGAAGACGCAGTATTTT.

The V gene is TRBV7-6, the J gene TRBJ1-3; D ambiguous. Germline V gives CDR1 SGHVS, CDR2 FNYEAQ. V was cut by 1 base and J by 0 bases, with 10 bases left in between. This CDR3 region has 16 residues. The CDR3 coding sequence is TGTGCCAGCAGCTTAGGCCGCCCGTCCTCTGGAAACACCATATATTTT. Amino acids: CASSLGRPSSGNTIYF.

The chain recombines TRBV29-1 with TRBJ1-1; possibly TRBD1 for D (6 bases). The CDR3 covers 14 residues. From germline, CDR1 is SQVTM and CDR2 ANQGSEA. The ends were cut back, 4 bases at V and 0 bases at J, with 12 bases in the middle. The CDR3 is CSVGGAVLNTEAFF. The CDR3 bases are TGCAGCGTTGGGGGGGCAGTCCTGAACACTGAAGCTTTCTTT.

This chain's CDR3 is CASSVRGGQPQHF. CDR3 nucleotides: TGTGCCAGCAGCGTGAGGGGGGGGCAGCCCCAGCATTTT. The rearrangement joins TRBV7-8 to TRBJ1-5; a weak D match, TRBD1 (6 bases). The CDR3 sequence is 13 residues long. Germline CDR1 reads SGHVS; CDR2 reads FQNEAQ. Trimming cost V 5 bases and J 7 bases, with 12 bases left between them.

The V call is TRBV5-1, the J call TRBJ1-4; 8 bases align to TRBD1. Unmatched junction bases numbered 6, after V lost 0 bases and J lost 8 bases. Germline values: CDR1 SGHRS, CDR2 YFSETQ. CDR3 length: 15 residues. CDR3 in DNA: TGCGCCAGCAGCTTGGGTCGGACAGGGAACGAAAAACTGTTTTTT. Its protein product is CASSLGRTGNEKLFF.

The V and J genes are TRBV25-1 and TRBJ1-2, with D uncertain. The CDR3 is 12 amino acids. The ends were cut back, 5 bases at V and 4 bases at J, with 8 bases in the middle. In germline, CDR1 is MGHDK, CDR2 SYGVNS. CDR3 sequence: CASSRTGYGYTF. The DNA of the CDR3 is TGTGCCAGCAGTAGGACGGGCTATGGCTACACCTTC.

This clone was observed a single time. At one of its ends the junction is not consistent with the germline gene, which may arise from a read error. J is TRBJ2-1 and V is TRBV30; D possibly matches TRBD1 or TRBD2 (6 bases each). This CDR3 contains 11 residues. Germline assignment: CDR1 GTSNPN and CDR2 SVGIG (reference sequence). The CDR3 loop reads CAWSKRRGGLF. In DNA, the CDR3 is TGTGCCTGGAGTAAGAGGCGAGGGGGGCTCTTC.

V and J are TRBV5-8 and TRBJ2-5; 9 bases match TRBD1. The CDR3 contains 14 residues. Germline CDR1 SGHTS, CDR2 YDEGEE. The trim removed 4 bases at V and 5 bases at J, leaving 6 bases unmatched. The CDR3: CASSPGTGIETQYF. The CDR3 DNA reads TGTGCCAGCAGCCCCGGGACAGGGATCGAGACCCAGTACTTC.

This clone was found once. The chain combines TRBV6-5 with TRBJ2-3; D may be TRBD1 (5 bases). Germline V lookup: CDR1 MNHEY, CDR2 SVGAGI. The CDR3 covers 15 residues. V was pared by 2 bases and J by 5 bases, with 14 bases between. CDR3 residues: CASSYAMGQQDTQYF. CDR3 sequence (DNA): TGTGCCAGCAGTTACGCGATGGGGCAGCAAGATACGCAGTATTTT.

Written as DNA, the CDR3 is TGTGCCAGCAGCTTAGGTAGCGGGGGGAGCTCCTATCGAGAGACCCAGTACTTC. Translated, it gives CASSLGSGGSSYRETQYF. V gene TRBV11-1 combines with J gene TRBJ2-5, with TRBD2 matching 10 bases. CDR3 size: 18 residues. J lost 4 bases, V lost 1 base, and 12 bases had no gene match. Germline V lookup: CDR1 SGHAT, CDR2 FQDESV (reference sequence).

V gene TRBV7-2 combines with J gene TRBJ2-2; 11 bases match TRBD1. Germline CDR1 is SGHTA and CDR2 is FQGNSA. The V gene end was trimmed by 5 bases and the J gene end by 5 bases; junction bases not matched to a gene: 4. The CDR3 has 15 amino acids. The CDR3 protein is CASSRTGGSTGELFF. CDR3 bases: TGTGCCAGCAGCAGGACAGGGGGCAGTACCGGGGAGCTGTTTTTT.